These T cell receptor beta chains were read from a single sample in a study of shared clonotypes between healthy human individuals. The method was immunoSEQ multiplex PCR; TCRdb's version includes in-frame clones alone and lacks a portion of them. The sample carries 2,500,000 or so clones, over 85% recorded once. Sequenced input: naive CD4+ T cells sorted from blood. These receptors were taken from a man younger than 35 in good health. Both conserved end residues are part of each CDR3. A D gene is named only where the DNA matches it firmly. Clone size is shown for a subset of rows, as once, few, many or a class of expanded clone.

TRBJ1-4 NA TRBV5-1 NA TGCGCCAGCAGCTTGGAGCCCCTGGGTGGGAAAAAACTGTTTTTT CASSLEPLGGKKLFF
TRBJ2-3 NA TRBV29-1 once TGCAGCGTTGCCAGGGATGCGACAGATACGCAGTATTTT CSVARDATDTQYF
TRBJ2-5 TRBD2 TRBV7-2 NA TGTGCCAGCAGCCCCGGACTAGCGTCGCTGACCCAGTACTTC CASSPGLASLTQYF
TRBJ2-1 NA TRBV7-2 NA TGTGCCAGCAGCTTATGGGGGGGCTCTTCCTACAATGAGCAGTTCTTC CASSLWGGSSYNEQFF
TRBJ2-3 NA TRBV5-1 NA TGCGCCAGCAGCTTGGATGGGCTCACAGATACGCAGTATTTT CASSLDGLTDTQYF
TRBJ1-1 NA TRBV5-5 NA TGTGCCAGCAGCTTGTTGGACACTGAAGCTTTCTTT CASSLLDTEAFF
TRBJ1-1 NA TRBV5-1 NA TGCGCCAGCAGCTTGGGCGGGGGGTCCAACACTGAAGCTTTCTTT CASSLGGGSNTEAFF
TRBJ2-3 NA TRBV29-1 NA TGCAGCTCTGGGCAGGGCCAAAGGGGCACAGATACGCAGTATTTT CSSGQGQRGTDTQYF
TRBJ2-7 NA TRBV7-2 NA TGTGCCAGCAGCCCCCAGGTATCGGGCTACGAGCAGTACTTC CASSPQVSGYEQYF
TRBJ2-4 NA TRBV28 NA TGTGCCACCTCAGGGGAGGGCAAAAACATTCAGTACTTC CATSGEGKNIQYF
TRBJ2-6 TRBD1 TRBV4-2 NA TGTGCCAGCGCCCTGCCGGGGACAGGGGCTGGGGCCAACGTCCTGACTTTC CASALPGTGAGANVLTF
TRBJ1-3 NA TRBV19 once TGTGCCAGTAGTAACCAGCCGACCTCTGGAAACACCATATATTTT CASSNQPTSGNTIYF
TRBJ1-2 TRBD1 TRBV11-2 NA TGTGCCAGCAGCATCACCGGGACAGGGTATGGCTACACCTTC CASSITGTGYGYTF
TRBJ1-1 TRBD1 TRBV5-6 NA TGTGCCAGCAGCTTAATGGGGACAGGGTTGAACACTGAAGCTTTCTTT CASSLMGTGLNTEAFF
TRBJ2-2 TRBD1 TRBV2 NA TGTGCCAGCAGTGAAATGAGGGGGCGAAACGGGGAGCTGTTTTTT CASSEMRGRNGELFF
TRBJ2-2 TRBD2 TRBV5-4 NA TGTGCCAGCACCCTAGCGGGAGGAGTCGCCGGGGAGCTGTTTTTT CASTLAGGVAGELFF
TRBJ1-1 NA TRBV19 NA TGTGCCAGTACCATGGGACTGATGAACACTGAAGCTTTCTTT CASTMGLMNTEAFF
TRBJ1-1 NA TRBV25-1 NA TGTGCCAGCAGTGAATCCCGAGCCATCGGGCATTTCGCTTTCTTT CASSESRAIGHFAFF
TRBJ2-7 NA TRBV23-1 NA TGCGCCAGCAGTCAACCCGCAAACTCCTACGAGCAGTACTTC CASSQPANSYEQYF
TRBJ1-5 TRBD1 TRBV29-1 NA TGCAGCGTTTGGACAGGGCGGAACAATCAGCCCCAGCATTTT CSVWTGRNNQPQHF
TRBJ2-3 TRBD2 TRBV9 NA TGTGCCAGCAGCCCAATTGGGACTAGCGGGAGGGGCCCTAGCACAGATACGCAGTATTTT CASSPIGTSGRGPSTDTQYF
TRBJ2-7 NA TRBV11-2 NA TGTGCCAGCAGCTTAGATTTCCCCTACGAGCAGTACTTC CASSLDFPYEQYF
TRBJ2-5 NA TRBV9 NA TGTGCCAGCAGCGTTTCGGGCAGACAAGAGACCCAGTACTTC CASSVSGRQETQYF
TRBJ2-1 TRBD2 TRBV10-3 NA TGTGCCATCAGTGGCGGGGCTAGCGGGAGCGTTTCCTACAATGAGCAGTTCTTC CAISGGASGSVSYNEQFF
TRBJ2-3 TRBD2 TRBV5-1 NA TGCGCCAGCAGCTCCCAGCGGGAGCGGGCAGATACGCAGTATTTT CASSSQRERADTQYF
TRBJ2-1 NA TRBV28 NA TGTGCCAGCAGTTCCGGGGGAGCCGCTTACAATGAGCAGTTCTTC CASSSGGAAYNEQFF